This T cell receptor beta chain derives from a study of blood T cell repertoires in COVID-19. Looking at the study overall: Acute-phase and convalescent COVID-19 samples originated in the United States, Italy and Spain. Sources were T cells, B-cell-depleted T cells, or PBMCs; the material itself was cDNA or gDNA.

Assay: immunoSEQ multiplex PCR; the TCRdb copy retains only in-frame clones and omits some. The sample has 110,000 to 150,000 clones; around three quarters are singletons. The CDR3 length is 13 residues. Germline lookup yields CDR1 LNHDA and CDR2 SQIVND (reference sequence). V lost 5 bases, J lost 6 bases, and 7 bases stayed unmatched. Sequenced material: peripheral blood. This sequence was found in a man aged 50 to 59 with active or convalescent COVID-19. The rearrangement links TRBV19 to TRBJ2-7; TRBD1 matches 7 bases. CDR3: CASSPSRGTEQYF. The CDR3 DNA reads as TGTGCCAGTAGTCCGTCCAGGGGGACCGAGCAGTACTTC.